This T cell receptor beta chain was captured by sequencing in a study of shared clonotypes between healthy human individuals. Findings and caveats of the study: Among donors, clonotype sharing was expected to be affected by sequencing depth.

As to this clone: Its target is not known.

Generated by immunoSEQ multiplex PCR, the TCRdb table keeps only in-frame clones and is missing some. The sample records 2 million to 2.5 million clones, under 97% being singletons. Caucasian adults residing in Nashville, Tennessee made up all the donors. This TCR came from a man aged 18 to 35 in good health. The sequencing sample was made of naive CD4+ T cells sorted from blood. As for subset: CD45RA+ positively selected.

CDR3 residues: CAWSVMYGFTEKLFF. CDR3 in DNA: TGTGCCTGGAGTGTAATGTATGGGTTCACTGAAAAACTGTTTTTT. V is TRBV30 and J is TRBJ1-4; no reliable D call. The CDR3 runs 15 residues. Trimming took 0 bases from V and 7 from J, leaving 15 bases between them. Germline V CDR1 and CDR2: GTSNPN, SVGIG (reference sequence).